Listed below are T cell receptor beta chains from one sample, sequenced in a study of T-cell reconstitution after alpha-beta-depleted transplantation in children. TCRdb itself ran the PCR reads through MiXCR, one entry per CDR3 protein. The repertoire includes some 550,000 distinct CDR3 sequences, around 19% of them detected once, and 3.3% sits in the top ten. Specimen: PBMCs from the stem cell graft donor, collected from the stem cell graft. All receptors come from a human donor who donated a stem cell graft to a child with acute lymphoblastic leukemia. CDR3s include the opening cysteine and the closing phenylalanine or tryptophan. The D gene is left open where the match is weak. Clone size is not always given. Where it is, it says once, few, many or a class for expanded clones.

J: TRBJ2-3; D: -; V: TRBV5-1; size: -; CDR3: CASRSAATVTDTQYF; DNA: TGCGCCAGCAGGTCAGCGGCTACAGTCACAGATACGCAGTATTTT
J: TRBJ2-3; D: TRBD2; V: TRBV12-3/TRBV12-4; size: -; CDR3: CACSLPGLAGDEGTDTQYF; DNA: TGTGCCTGCAGTTTACCGGGACTAGCGGGAGATGAAGGGACAGATACGCAGTATTTT
J: TRBJ2-7; D: TRBD1; V: TRBV18; size: -; CDR3: CASSQPGQDYEQYF; DNA: TGTGCCAGCTCACAACCGGGACAGGACTACGAGCAGTACTTC
J: TRBJ2-3; D: -; V: TRBV5-1; size: few; CDR3: CASSESGIYTDTQYF; DNA: TGCGCCAGCAGCGAATCCGGGATTTACACAGATACGCAGTATTTT
J: TRBJ2-2; D: -; V: TRBV27; size: few; CDR3: CASSPLGGATTGELFF; DNA: TGTGCCAGCAGTCCCTTGGGGGGCGCGACAACCGGGGAGCTGTTTTTT
J: TRBJ2-1; D: TRBD2; V: TRBV11-1; size: -; CDR3: CASSLTNPSGRAIWYNEQFF; DNA: TGTGCCAGCAGCCTAACAAACCCTAGCGGGAGGGCCATCTGGTACAATGAGCAGTTCTTC
J: TRBJ2-3; D: -; V: TRBV7-3; size: few; CDR3: CASSLSPRARPADTQYF; DNA: TGTGCCAGCAGCTTAAGTCCCCGCGCGCGTCCGGCGGATACGCAGTATTTT
J: TRBJ1-5; D: -; V: TRBV18; size: few; CDR3: CASSQGTGQPQHF; DNA: TGTGCCAGCTCACAAGGAACAGGACAGCCCCAGCATTTT
J: TRBJ2-1; D: -; V: TRBV20-1; size: -; CDR3: CSAGSYLSSYNEQFF; DNA: TGCAGTGCTGGGTCGTACTTGAGCTCCTACAATGAGCAGTTCTTC
J: TRBJ2-5; D: -; V: TRBV27; size: few; CDR3: CASSLRVTETQYF; DNA: TGTGCCAGCAGTTTAAGAGTAACCGAGACCCAGTACTTC
J: TRBJ2-3; D: -; V: TRBV7-8; size: -; CDR3: CASSLGAGRTDTQYF; DNA: TGTGCCAGCAGCTTAGGGGCAGGCCGCACAGATACGCAGTATTTT
J: TRBJ2-5; D: -; V: TRBV29-1; size: -; CDR3: CSVWDIGGETQYF; DNA: TGCAGCGTTTGGGACATTGGGGGAGAGACCCAGTACTTC
J: TRBJ2-5; D: TRBD1; V: TRBV7-8; size: few; CDR3: CASSIQGLVKTQYF; DNA: TGTGCCAGCAGCATACAGGGGTTGGTAAAGACCCAGTACTTC
J: TRBJ1-1; D: -; V: TRBV5-1; size: -; CDR3: CASSPFQTHNTEAFF; DNA: TGCGCCAGCAGTCCCTTTCAGACTCACAACACTGAAGCTTTCTTT
J: TRBJ1-2; D: TRBD1; V: TRBV12-3/TRBV12-4; size: -; CDR3: CASSLGGTVYGYTF; DNA: TGTGCCAGCAGTTTAGGCGGGACAGTTTATGGCTACACCTTC
J: TRBJ2-2; D: TRBD1; V: TRBV7-4; size: -; CDR3: CASSFRDRGTTNTGELFF; DNA: TGTGCCAGCAGCTTCCGGGACAGGGGGACTACGAACACCGGGGAGCTGTTTTTT
J: TRBJ2-7; D: TRBD2; V: TRBV5-1; size: few; CDR3: CASSLVGGSPGNEQYF; DNA: TGCGCCAGCAGCTTGGTCGGGGGGAGCCCTGGAAACGAGCAGTACTTC
J: TRBJ2-7; D: -; V: TRBV30; size: -; CDR3: CAWSVPGLSYEQYF; DNA: TGTGCCTGGAGTGTTCCCGGCCTCTCCTACGAGCAGTACTTC
J: TRBJ2-5; D: TRBD2; V: TRBV2; size: -; CDR3: CASSEGGSPGETQYF; DNA: TGTGCCAGCAGTGAGGGCGGGAGCCCCGGGGAGACCCAGTACTTC
J: TRBJ1-1; D: -; V: TRBV5-1; size: few; CDR3: CASSFGWRDDTEAFF; DNA: TGCGCCAGCAGCTTTGGGTGGAGGGATGACACTGAAGCTTTCTTT
J: TRBJ2-7; D: -; V: TRBV12-3/TRBV12-4; size: few; CDR3: CASSFLYTYEQYF; DNA: TGTGCCAGCAGTTTTCTCTACACCTACGAGCAGTACTTC
J: TRBJ2-5; D: TRBD2; V: TRBV5-1; size: -; CDR3: CASSLNLAGVEETQYF; DNA: TGCGCCAGCAGCTTGAATCTAGCGGGAGTAGAGGAGACCCAGTACTTC
J: TRBJ2-7; D: -; V: TRBV7-3; size: few; CDR3: CASSSYPAYEQYF; DNA: TGTGCCAGCAGCTCGTACCCGGCCTACGAGCAGTACTTC
J: TRBJ2-3; D: TRBD2; V: TRBV5-1; size: few; CDR3: CASSLAPSGTADTQYF; DNA: TGCGCCAGCAGCTTGGCGCCTAGCGGGACGGCTGATACGCAGTATTTT
J: TRBJ2-7; D: -; V: TRBV3-1; size: -; CDR3: CASSQDNYEQYF; DNA: TGTGCCAGCAGCCAAGACAACTACGAGCAGTACTTC
J: TRBJ1-1; D: TRBD1; V: TRBV20-1; size: few; CDR3: CSATGQGDTEAFF; DNA: TGCAGTGCTACGGGCCAGGGGGACACTGAAGCTTTCTTT
J: TRBJ2-1; D: -; V: TRBV20-1; size: few; CDR3: CSAKHGYNEQFF; DNA: TGCAGTGCTAAGCACGGGTACAATGAGCAGTTCTTC
J: TRBJ2-7; D: -; V: TRBV28; size: -; CDR3: CASSGSGAGSYEQYF; DNA: TGTGCCAGCAGTGGGAGCGGAGCAGGGTCCTACGAGCAGTACTTC
J: TRBJ2-1; D: TRBD2; V: TRBV27; size: -; CDR3: CASRPVAGGPGNEQFF; DNA: TGTGCCAGCAGACCCGTAGCGGGAGGGCCGGGGAATGAGCAGTTCTTC
J: TRBJ2-7; D: TRBD1; V: TRBV7-8; size: few; CDR3: CASSLMTGGYEQYF; DNA: TGTGCCAGCAGCTTAATGACAGGGGGGTACGAGCAGTACTTC
J: TRBJ1-2; D: -; V: TRBV7-9; size: -; CDR3: CASSTHGHYTF; DNA: TGTGCCAGCAGCACACATGGTCACTACACCTTC
J: TRBJ1-2; D: -; V: TRBV29-1; size: few; CDR3: CSVDPQESYGYTF; DNA: TGCAGCGTTGATCCTCAGGAATCCTATGGCTACACCTTC
J: TRBJ2-5; D: -; V: TRBV6-5; size: -; CDR3: CASRAGETQYF; DNA: TGTGCCAGCAGGGCGGGAGAGACCCAGTACTTC
J: TRBJ2-1; D: -; V: TRBV20-1; size: -; CDR3: CSARGTGLTDEQFF; DNA: TGCAGTGCTAGAGGAACGGGATTGACGGATGAGCAGTTCTTC
J: TRBJ2-5; D: -; V: TRBV7-6; size: -; CDR3: CASSKSGEGETQYF; DNA: TGTGCCAGCAGCAAATCAGGGGAGGGAGAGACCCAGTACTTC
J: TRBJ2-1; D: -; V: TRBV5-5; size: few; CDR3: CASSPFLAYNEQFF; DNA: TGTGCCAGCAGCCCTTTTTTGGCGTACAATGAGCAGTTCTTC
J: TRBJ1-3; D: TRBD1; V: TRBV12-3/TRBV12-4; size: -; CDR3: CASAIQGAHSGNTIYF; DNA: TGTGCCAGCGCGATACAGGGGGCTCACTCTGGAAACACCATATATTTT
J: TRBJ2-4; D: -; V: TRBV20-1; size: -; CDR3: CSATLLAKNIQYF; DNA: TGCAGTGCAACATTGCTAGCCAAAAACATTCAGTACTTC
J: TRBJ1-2; D: -; V: TRBV7-9; size: few; CDR3: CASSPPGRAYGYTF; DNA: TGTGCCAGCAGCCCCCCAGGCAGGGCCTATGGCTACACCTTC
J: TRBJ2-2; D: TRBD1; V: TRBV29-1; size: -; CDR3: CSAEVPKGTGGIGELFF; DNA: TGCAGCGCTGAAGTACCGAAAGGGACAGGGGGCATCGGGGAGCTGTTTTTT
J: TRBJ2-1; D: -; V: TRBV29-1; size: few; CDR3: CSVETRNAYNEQFF; DNA: TGCAGCGTGGAAACCAGGAACGCCTACAATGAGCAGTTCTTC
J: TRBJ2-3; D: TRBD1; V: TRBV9; size: few; CDR3: CASSVAGTGPDTQYF; DNA: TGTGCCAGCAGCGTAGCCGGGACAGGGCCAGATACGCAGTATTTT
J: TRBJ2-2; D: -; V: TRBV29-1; size: -; CDR3: CSVAPRGSGELFF; DNA: TGCAGCGTTGCACCCAGGGGTTCCGGGGAGCTGTTTTTT